Following are 23 T cell receptor beta chains from one sample sequenced in a study of shared clonotypes between healthy human individuals. Only in-frame clones appear in the TCRdb table, and some are missing; sequencing was by immunoSEQ multiplex PCR. This sample carries over 1.5 million clones, 95% to 99% of them seen once, and the ten largest clones take approximately 0.44%. The sample comprised naive CD4+ T cells sorted from blood. Subset defined: CD45RA+ positively selected. These receptor sequences come from a young man in good health.

This clone has a single count. The chain uses TRBV6-4 and TRBJ1-1; D ambiguous. The V gene lost 3 bases and the J gene lost 4 bases, with 9 bases spanning the gap. The CDR3 sequence is 13 residues long. The germline V gene has CDR1 MRHNA and CDR2 SNTAGT. The CDR3 region is CASSERSGTEAFF. In DNA form, the CDR3 reads TGTGCCAGCAGTGAGAGATCGGGCACTGAAGCTTTCTTT.

The chain couples TRBV11-3 to TRBJ2-5; D gene unclear. Germline V gene sequence: CDR1 SGHNT, CDR2 YENEEA. This CDR3 comprises 14 residues. Trimming pared 1 base from V and 4 bases from J, leaving 10 bases between. CDR3 DNA: TGTGCCAGCAGCTTAGCAGCCGGGTCAGAGACCCAGTACTTC. This encodes CASSLAAGSETQYF.

This clone was seen once. This rearrangement joins TRBV10-3 to TRBJ2-2; 9 positions match TRBD1. Germline-derived CDR1 and CDR2 are ENHRY and SYGVKD. CDR3 length: 15 amino acids. V lost 7 bases and J lost 1; bases outside the gene matches: 4. The DNA of the CDR3 is TGTGCCATCAAAACAGGGGGCGAGAACACCGGGGAGCTGTTTTTT. The encoded protein is CAIKTGGENTGELFF.

The genes are TRBV27 and TRBJ2-3; no clear D gene. Trimming removed 5 bases from V and 8 bases from J, with 11 bases in between. The CDR3 is 12 amino acids. Per germline, CDR1 MNHEY and CDR2 SMNVEV (reference sequence). CDR3: CASSTQWGTQYF. CDR3 coding DNA: TGTGCCAGCAGTACGCAGTGGGGTACGCAGTATTTT.

This rearrangement joins TRBV28 to TRBJ2-7, with 9 nucleotides matching TRBD2. J was trimmed by 0 bases and V by 6 bases; bases with no gene match: 6. The CDR3 is made up of 15 amino acids. Germline CDR1 is MDHEN and CDR2 is SYDVKM. The CDR3 loop reads CASRKTSGSSYEQYF. The CDR3 DNA follows: TGTGCCAGCAGGAAGACTAGCGGTAGCTCCTACGAGCAGTACTTC.

The CDR3 protein is CASSLARYSGANVLTF. As DNA, the CDR3 is TGTGCCAGCAGCTTAGCGCGTTACTCTGGGGCCAACGTCCTGACTTTC. The V gene is TRBV7-6, the J gene TRBJ2-6, with D unresolved. This CDR3 spans 16 amino acids. The germline V gene has CDR1 SGHVS and CDR2 FNYEAQ. Trimming shortened V by 0 bases and J by 0 bases, and 6 bases separated the two germline ends.

V gene TRBV5-4 combines with J gene TRBJ2-1; weak D call: TRBD2 (6 bases). Germline CDR1 is SGHNT and CDR2 is YYREEE (reference sequence). With 6 bases removed from V and 1 base from J, the gap between germline ends came to 14 bases. CDR3 length: 15 residues. The CDR3 DNA sequence: TGTGCCAGCACGATCGGGAGTGGGTCCTACAATGAGCAGTTCTTC. It is translated as CASTIGSGSYNEQFF.

V is TRBV4-3 and J is TRBJ1-1, with a weak D call TRBD1 (5 bases). The germline V gene has CDR1 LGHNA and CDR2 YSLEER. The V gene lost 1 base and the J gene lost 0 bases, with 15 bases spanning the gap. The CDR3 loop spans 17 amino acids. CDR3 in DNA: TGCGCCAGCAGCCAAGTTCCGTCCGGGACCCTGAACACTGAAGCTTTCTTT. Encoded protein: CASSQVPSGTLNTEAFF.

This chain uses TRBV6-1 with TRBJ2-7; D could derive from TRBD1 or TRBD2 (5 bases each). The CDR3 has 14 amino acids. CDR1 and CDR2 (germline): MNHNS, SASEGT. V gave up 3 bases and J gave up 0 bases, with 9 bases separating them. CDR3 protein: CASSDWDGSYEQYF. The CDR3 DNA is TGTGCCAGCAGTGATTGGGACGGCTCCTACGAGCAGTACTTC.

The chain combines TRBV18 with TRBJ2-5; tentative D call: TRBD1 (6 bases). This CDR3 contains 17 residues. Germline V lookup: CDR1 KGHSH, CDR2 LQKENI. V was shortened by 4 bases and J by 1 base, with 19 bases between the two germline ends. The CDR3 here is CASSQRNTGQTQETQYF. The CDR3 coding sequence is TGTGCCAGCTCACAACGAAATACCGGACAGACCCAAGAGACCCAGTACTTC.

The chain couples TRBV18 to TRBJ2-5; 10 nucleotides line up with TRBD2. CDR1 is KGHSH and CDR2 is LQKENI in the germline V gene. CDR3 size: 17 residues. The V and J ends lost 3 bases and 4 bases, in that order; junction bases with no gene match: 11. The CDR3 spells CASSPLVVLAGVETQYF. CDR3 in DNA: TGTGCCAGCTCACCGCTTGTCGTCCTAGCGGGAGTAGAGACCCAGTACTTC.

CDR3 nucleotide sequence: TGTGCCAGCGCTAGCACAGATACGCAGTATTTT. Protein product: CASASTDTQYF. The chain recombines TRBV9 with TRBJ2-3, with unresolved D. The CDR3 totals 11 residues. Germline CDR1 and CDR2: SGDLS and YYNGEE. V lost 7 bases and J lost 0, with 3 bases in between.

The chain couples TRBV5-4 to TRBJ2-5; the match to TRBD2 covers 12 bases. V shed 4 bases, J shed 6 bases, and the junction held 7 bases outside the gene matches. Germline CDR1 SGHNT, CDR2 YYREEE (reference sequence). CDR3 length equals 15 residues. The CDR3 DNA reads TGTGCCAGCAGCGCTATGACTAGCGGGAGACAGACCCAGTACTTC. Its protein product is CASSAMTSGRQTQYF.

The chain uses TRBV4-3 and TRBJ2-7; TRBD2 matches 10 bases. Germline V gives CDR1 LGHNA, CDR2 YSLEER. This CDR3 is 19 amino acids long. V gave up 0 bases and J gave up 4 bases; unmatched junction bases: 15. In DNA, the CDR3 is TGCGCCAGCAGCCAAGATCTCGCTAGCGGGAGTATAACTATTTACGAGCAGTACTTC. Its protein product is CASSQDLASGSITIYEQYF.

This chain joins TRBV2 and TRBJ2-1, with TRBD1 matching over 8 bases. Germline CDR1 is SNHLY and CDR2 is FYNNEI. The CDR3 runs to 14 residues. The trim removed 2 bases at V and 8 bases at J, leaving 5 bases unmatched. This CDR3 reads CASSERDRPHEQFF. The CDR3 nucleotides are TGTGCCAGCAGTGAACGGGACAGGCCCCATGAGCAGTTCTTC.

This chain joins TRBV25-1 and TRBJ2-1; no definite D call. Germline loops: CDR1 MGHDK, CDR2 SYGVNS. The CDR3 loop spans 13 amino acids. The V end was cut by 3 bases, the J end by 7 bases, with 10 bases between. CDR3: CASSDSPLNEQFF. CDR3 DNA sequence: TGTGCCAGCAGTGATTCCCCCCTTAATGAGCAGTTCTTC.

The rearrangement uses TRBV6-5 and TRBJ2-1; possible D gene TRBD2, 6 bases. V dropped 4 bases and J dropped 15 bases, with 22 bases sitting between them. The CDR3 consists of 14 residues. Germline CDR1 and CDR2: MNHEY and SVGAGI. The CDR3 region has the DNA TGTGCCAGCAGTTCTCTCAGGGATGAAGGGCGGGGGTTCTTC. Its translation is CASSSLRDEGRGFF.

J is TRBJ2-3 and V is TRBV28, with TRBD1 matching 10 bases. CDR1 and CDR2 (germline): MDHEN, SYDVKM. V shed 8 bases, J shed 2 bases, and the junction held 7 bases outside the gene matches. This CDR3 is built from 15 residues. The CDR3 coding sequence is TGTGCCAGCTACTCCGACAGGGGGCACACAGATACGCAGTATTTT. This codes for CASYSDRGHTDTQYF.

V is TRBV27 and J is TRBJ1-2, with 8 positions matching TRBD1. The J segment lost 2 bases and the V segment lost 3 bases, leaving 11 bases of the junction unmatched. Germline CDR1 MNHEY, CDR2 SMNVEV (reference sequence). This CDR3 has 17 residues. The CDR3 here is CASSLSLRDRRNYGYTF. The CDR3 DNA reads TGTGCCAGCAGTTTGTCACTCCGGGACAGGCGGAACTATGGCTACACCTTC.

V is TRBV9 and J is TRBJ2-3, with 8 bases fitting TRBD1. Per germline, CDR1 SGDLS and CDR2 YYNGEE. The CDR3 contains 15 residues. V dropped 4 bases and J dropped 5; count of bases not matched to a gene: 9. In DNA form, the CDR3 reads TGTGCCAGCAGCACCGGACAGGGTCGAGAAGATACGCAGTATTTT. This sequence encodes CASSTGQGREDTQYF.

The V and J genes are TRBV11-2 and TRBJ1-2; D unclear. Germline CDR1 and CDR2: SGHAT and FQNNGV. Between the trimmed V and J ends, which lost 6 bases and 4 bases, there was a span of 9 bases. The CDR3 is 12 amino acids. In DNA, the CDR3 is TGTGCCAGCAGTCCTGGGTTCTATGGCTACACCTTC. As protein: CASSPGFYGYTF.

The genes are TRBV7-9 and TRBJ2-3; D remains unclear. Trimming took off 5 bases at V and 7 bases at J, with 19 bases between the two ends. The CDR3 is 15 residues long. The germline V gene encodes CDR1 SEHNR and CDR2 FQNEAQ (reference sequence). The CDR3 loop reads CASSPISAVIHTQYF. Written as DNA, the CDR3 is TGTGCCAGCAGCCCGATTTCCGCCGTCATACATACGCAGTATTTT.

This clone has only a few counts. The gene calls are TRBV18 and TRBJ1-4; D is possibly TRBD1 (5 bases). The germline V gene encodes CDR1 KGHSH and CDR2 LQKENI. With 3 bases removed from V and 5 bases from J, the gap between germline ends came to 13 bases. This CDR3 has 15 residues. CDR3 loop: CASSPIRDSNEKLFF. The CDR3 DNA reads as TGTGCCAGCTCACCGATCCGGGACTCAAATGAAAAACTGTTTTTT.